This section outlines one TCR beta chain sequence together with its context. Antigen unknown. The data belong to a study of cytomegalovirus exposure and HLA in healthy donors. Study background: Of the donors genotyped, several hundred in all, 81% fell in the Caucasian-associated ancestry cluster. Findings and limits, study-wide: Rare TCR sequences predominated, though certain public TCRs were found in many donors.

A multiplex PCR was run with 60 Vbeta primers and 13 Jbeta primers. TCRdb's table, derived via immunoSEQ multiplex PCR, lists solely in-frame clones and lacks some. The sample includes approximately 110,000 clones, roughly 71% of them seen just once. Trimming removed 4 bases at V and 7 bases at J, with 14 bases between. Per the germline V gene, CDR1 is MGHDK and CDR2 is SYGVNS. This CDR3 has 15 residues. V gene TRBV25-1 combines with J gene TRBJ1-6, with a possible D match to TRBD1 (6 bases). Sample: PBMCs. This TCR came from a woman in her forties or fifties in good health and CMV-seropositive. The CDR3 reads CASSAPGTRNSPLHF. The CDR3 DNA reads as TGTGCCAGCAGTGCCCCTGGGACACGAAATTCACCCCTCCACTTT. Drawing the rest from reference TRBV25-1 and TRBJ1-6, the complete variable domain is EADIYQTPRYLVIGTGKKITLECSQTMGHDKMYWYQQDPGMELHLIHYSYGVNSTEKGDLSSESTVSRIRTEHFPLTLESARPSHTSQYLCASSAPGTRNSPLHFGNGTRLTVT.